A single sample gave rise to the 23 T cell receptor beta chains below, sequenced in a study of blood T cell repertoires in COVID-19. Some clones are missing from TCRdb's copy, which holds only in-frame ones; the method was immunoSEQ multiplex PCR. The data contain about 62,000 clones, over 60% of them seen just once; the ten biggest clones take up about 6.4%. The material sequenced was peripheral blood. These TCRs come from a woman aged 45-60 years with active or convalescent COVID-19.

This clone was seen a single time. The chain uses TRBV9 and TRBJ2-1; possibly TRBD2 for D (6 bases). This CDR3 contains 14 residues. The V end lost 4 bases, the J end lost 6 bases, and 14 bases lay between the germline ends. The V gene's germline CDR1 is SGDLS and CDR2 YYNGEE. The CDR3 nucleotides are TGTGCCAGCAGCCTCCGGGACTGGCCCAATGAGCAGTTCTTC. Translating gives CASSLRDWPNEQFF.

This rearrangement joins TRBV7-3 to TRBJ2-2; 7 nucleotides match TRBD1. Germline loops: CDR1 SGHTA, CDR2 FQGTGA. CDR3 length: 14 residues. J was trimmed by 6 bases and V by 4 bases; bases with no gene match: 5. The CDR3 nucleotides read TGTGCCAGCAGCTCAGGACAGGTTGCCGGGGAGCTGTTTTTT. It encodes CASSSGQVAGELFF.

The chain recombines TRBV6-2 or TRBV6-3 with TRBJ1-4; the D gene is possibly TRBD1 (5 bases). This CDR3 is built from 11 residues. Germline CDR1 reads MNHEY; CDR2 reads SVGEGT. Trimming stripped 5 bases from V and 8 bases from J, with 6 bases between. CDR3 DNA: TGTGCCAGCAGTCAGGGCGAAAAACTGTTTTTT. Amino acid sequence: CASSQGEKLFF.

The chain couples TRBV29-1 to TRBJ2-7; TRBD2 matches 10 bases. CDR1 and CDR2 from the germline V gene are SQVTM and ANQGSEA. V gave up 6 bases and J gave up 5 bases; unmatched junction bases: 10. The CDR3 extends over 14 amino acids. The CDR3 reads CSVVPGLARNEQYF. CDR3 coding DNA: TGCAGCGTCGTCCCGGGACTAGCGAGAAACGAGCAGTACTTC.

The CDR3 is CASSLAGPNEKLFF. The CDR3 nucleotides read TGTGCCAGCAGCTTAGCGGGCCCGAATGAAAAACTGTTTTTT. J is TRBJ1-4 and V is TRBV7-9, with D unclear. The V and J ends lost 0 bases and 5 bases respectively, with 7 bases between them. CDR3 length: 14 residues. Germline V gives CDR1 SEHNR, CDR2 FQNEAQ (reference sequence).

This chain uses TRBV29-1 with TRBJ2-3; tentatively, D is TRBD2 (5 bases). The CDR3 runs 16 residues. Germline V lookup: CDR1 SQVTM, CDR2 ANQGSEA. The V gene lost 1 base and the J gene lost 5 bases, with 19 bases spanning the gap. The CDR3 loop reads CSVEADQPGREDTQYF. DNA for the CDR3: TGCAGCGTTGAAGCCGACCAGCCAGGCCGGGAAGATACGCAGTATTTT.

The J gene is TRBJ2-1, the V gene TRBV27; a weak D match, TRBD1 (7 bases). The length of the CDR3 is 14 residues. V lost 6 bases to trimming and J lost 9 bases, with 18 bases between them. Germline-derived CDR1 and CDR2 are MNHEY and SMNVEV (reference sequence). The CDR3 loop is CASRGGRGEFEQFF. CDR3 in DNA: TGTGCCAGCAGGGGGGGCAGGGGGGAGTTTGAGCAGTTCTTC.

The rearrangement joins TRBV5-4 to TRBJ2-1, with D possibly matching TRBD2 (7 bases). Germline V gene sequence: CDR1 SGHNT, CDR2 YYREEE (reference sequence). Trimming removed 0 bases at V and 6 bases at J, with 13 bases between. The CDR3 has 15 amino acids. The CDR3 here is CASSLVGGQSNEQFF. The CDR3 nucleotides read TGTGCCAGCAGCTTGGTCGGGGGGCAGAGCAATGAGCAGTTCTTC.

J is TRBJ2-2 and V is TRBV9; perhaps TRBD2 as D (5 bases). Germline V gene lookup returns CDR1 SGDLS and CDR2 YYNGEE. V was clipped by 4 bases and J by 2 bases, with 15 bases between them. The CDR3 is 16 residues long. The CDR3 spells CASSPSGGLNTGELFF. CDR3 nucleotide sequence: TGTGCCAGCAGCCCCTCTGGCGGGCTTAACACCGGGGAGCTGTTTTTT.

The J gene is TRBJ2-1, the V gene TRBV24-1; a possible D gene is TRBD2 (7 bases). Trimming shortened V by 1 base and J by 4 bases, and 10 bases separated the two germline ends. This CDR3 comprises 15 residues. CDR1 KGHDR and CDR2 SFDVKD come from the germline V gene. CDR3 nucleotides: TGTGCCACCAGTGATTTAGGGGGGGGGTACAATGAGCAGTTCTTC. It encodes CATSDLGGGYNEQFF.

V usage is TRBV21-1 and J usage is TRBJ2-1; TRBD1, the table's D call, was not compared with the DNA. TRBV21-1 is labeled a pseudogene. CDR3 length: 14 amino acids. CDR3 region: CASSKVAVPNEQFF. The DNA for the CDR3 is TGTGCCAGCAGCAAAGTGGCAGTACCCAATGAGCAGTTCTTC.

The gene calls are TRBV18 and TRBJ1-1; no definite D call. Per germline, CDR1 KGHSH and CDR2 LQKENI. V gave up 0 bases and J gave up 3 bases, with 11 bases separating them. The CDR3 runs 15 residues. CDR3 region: CASSPPDWEDTEAFF. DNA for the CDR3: TGTGCCAGCTCACCACCGGACTGGGAGGACACTGAAGCTTTCTTT.

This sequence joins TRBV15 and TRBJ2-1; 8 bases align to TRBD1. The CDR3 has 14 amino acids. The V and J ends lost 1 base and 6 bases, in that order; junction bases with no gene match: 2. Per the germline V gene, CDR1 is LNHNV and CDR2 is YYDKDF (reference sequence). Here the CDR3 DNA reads TGTGCCACCAGCAGAGGACAGGGGCCCAATGAGCAGTTCTTC. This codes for CATSRGQGPNEQFF.

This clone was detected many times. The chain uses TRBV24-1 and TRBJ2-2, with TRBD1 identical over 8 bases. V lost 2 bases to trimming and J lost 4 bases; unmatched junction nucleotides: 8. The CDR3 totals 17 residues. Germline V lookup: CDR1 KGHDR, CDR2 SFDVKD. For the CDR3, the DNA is TGTGCCACCAGTGATTCTCGACAGGGGTCTGCCACCGGGGAGCTGTTTTTT. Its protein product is CATSDSRQGSATGELFF.

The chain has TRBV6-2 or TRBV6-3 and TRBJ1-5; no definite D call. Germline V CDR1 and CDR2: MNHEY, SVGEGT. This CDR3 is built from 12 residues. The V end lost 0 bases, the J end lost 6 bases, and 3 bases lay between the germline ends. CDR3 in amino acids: CASSYSSQPQHF. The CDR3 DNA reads TGTGCCAGCAGTTACTCGAGTCAGCCCCAGCATTTT.

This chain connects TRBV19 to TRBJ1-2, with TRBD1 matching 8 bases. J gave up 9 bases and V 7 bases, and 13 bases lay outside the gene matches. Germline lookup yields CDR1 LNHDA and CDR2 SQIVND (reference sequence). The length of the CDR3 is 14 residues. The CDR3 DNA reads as TGTGCCAGTACCCGGGACAGGACTCCCGGCCGCTACACCTTC. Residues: CASTRDRTPGRYTF. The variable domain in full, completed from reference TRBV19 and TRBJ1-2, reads DGGITQSPKYLFRKEGQNVTLSCEQNLNHDAMYWYRQDPGQGLRLIYYSQIVNDFQKGDIAEGYSVSREKKESFPLTVTSAQKNPTAFYLCASTRDRTPGRYTFGSGTRLTVV.

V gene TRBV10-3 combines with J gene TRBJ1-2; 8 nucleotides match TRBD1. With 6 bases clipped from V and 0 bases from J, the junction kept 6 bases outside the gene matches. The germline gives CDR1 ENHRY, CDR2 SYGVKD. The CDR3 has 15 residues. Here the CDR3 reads CAIRDRVAANYGYTF. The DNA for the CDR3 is TGTGCCATCAGGGACAGGGTAGCAGCTAACTATGGCTACACCTTC.

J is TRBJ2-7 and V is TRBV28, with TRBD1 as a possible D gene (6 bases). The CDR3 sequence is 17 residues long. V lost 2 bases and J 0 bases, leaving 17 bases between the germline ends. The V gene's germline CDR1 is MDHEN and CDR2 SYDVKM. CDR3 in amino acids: CASSLIRARDISYEQYF. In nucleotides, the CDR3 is TGTGCCAGCAGTTTAATTCGCGCCAGGGACATCTCCTACGAGCAGTACTTC.

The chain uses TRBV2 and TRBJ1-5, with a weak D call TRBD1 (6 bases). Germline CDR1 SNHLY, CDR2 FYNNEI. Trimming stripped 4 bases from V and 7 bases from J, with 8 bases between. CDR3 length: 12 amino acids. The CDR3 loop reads CASSGQVQPQHF. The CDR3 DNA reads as TGTGCCAGCAGTGGACAGGTGCAGCCCCAGCATTTT.

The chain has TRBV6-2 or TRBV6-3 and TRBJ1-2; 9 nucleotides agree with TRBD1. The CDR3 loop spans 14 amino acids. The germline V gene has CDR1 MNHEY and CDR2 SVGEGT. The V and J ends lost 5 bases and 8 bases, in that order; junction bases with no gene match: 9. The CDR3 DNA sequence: TGTGCCAGCAGTCAAAAGACAGGGGGGTTCGGCTACACCTTC. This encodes CASSQKTGGFGYTF.

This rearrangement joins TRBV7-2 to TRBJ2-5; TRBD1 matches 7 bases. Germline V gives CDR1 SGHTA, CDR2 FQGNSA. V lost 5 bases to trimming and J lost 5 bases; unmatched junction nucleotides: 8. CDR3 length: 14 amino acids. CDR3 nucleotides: TGTGCCAGCAGCCCCCTGACAGGGTGGGAGACCCAGTACTTC. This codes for CASSPLTGWETQYF.

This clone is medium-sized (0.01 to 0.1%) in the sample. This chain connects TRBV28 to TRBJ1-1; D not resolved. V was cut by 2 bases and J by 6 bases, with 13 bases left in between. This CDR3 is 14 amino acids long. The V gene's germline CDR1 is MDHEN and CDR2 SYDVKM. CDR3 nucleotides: TGTGCCAGCAGTTTAACGTCTGCCCAGGCTGAAGCTTTCTTT. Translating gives CASSLTSAQAEAFF.

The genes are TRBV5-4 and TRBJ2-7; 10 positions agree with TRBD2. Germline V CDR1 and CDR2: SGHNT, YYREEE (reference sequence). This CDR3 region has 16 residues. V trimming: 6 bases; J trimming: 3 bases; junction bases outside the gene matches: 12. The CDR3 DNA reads TGTGCCAGCACTCCCGCGGGTAGCGGGAGGAACTACGAGCAGTACTTC. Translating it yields CASTPAGSGRNYEQYF.